These T cell receptor beta chains were read from a single sample in a study of blood T cell repertoires in COVID-19. Clones were sequenced by immunoSEQ multiplex PCR, and TCRdb holds only the in-frame ones, with some missing. The top ten hold around 3.5% of the sample, which has about 240,000 clones, roughly 80% seen once. The sequencing sample was made of PBMCs or T cells enriched from blood (not recorded which). These receptor sequences come from a woman in her thirties or forties who had been exposed to COVID-19. The CDR3 runs from the conserved cysteine through the conserved F or W. Each record gives: J gene, clone size, D gene, V gene, CDR3 DNA, CDR3 protein. A D gene is named only where the DNA matches it firmly. Only some rows state a clone size, as once, few, many or a class for expanded clones.

j_gene: TRBJ2-1; abundance: .; d_gene: .; v_gene: TRBV21-1; CDR3nt: TGTGCCAGCGGTCTAGCGGGGGGTACTCCCTACAATGAGCAGTTCTTC; CDR3aa: CASGLAGGTPYNEQFF
j_gene: TRBJ2-1; abundance: .; d_gene: TRBD2; v_gene: TRBV4-1; CDR3nt: TGCGCCAGCAGCCGCGATGAGCGGGGAGACAATGAGCAGTTCTTC; CDR3aa: CASSRDERGDNEQFF
j_gene: TRBJ2-7; abundance: .; d_gene: .; v_gene: TRBV6-2/TRBV6-3; CDR3nt: TGTGCCAGCAGCCGACTAGTGGCCTACGAGCAGTACTTC; CDR3aa: CASSRLVAYEQYF
j_gene: TRBJ2-1; abundance: .; d_gene: TRBD2; v_gene: TRBV3-1/TRBV3-2; CDR3nt: TGTGCCAGCAGCCCGCGGGGGGGCTCCTACAATGAGCAGTTCTTC; CDR3aa: CASSPRGGSYNEQFF
j_gene: TRBJ2-7; abundance: few; d_gene: TRBD2; v_gene: TRBV6-2/TRBV6-3; CDR3nt: TGTGCCAGCAGCGAGCGGGGGTCGCGCTACGAGCAGTACTTC; CDR3aa: CASSERGSRYEQYF
j_gene: TRBJ2-3; abundance: .; d_gene: TRBD2; v_gene: TRBV7-2; CDR3nt: TGTGCCAGCAGCCCTGGGTTAGCGGGGGAAATGGATACGCAGTATTTT; CDR3aa: CASSPGLAGEMDTQYF
j_gene: TRBJ2-3; abundance: .; d_gene: TRBD2; v_gene: TRBV30; CDR3nt: TGTGCCTGGAGCCGGACTAGCGGGGGCACAGATACGCAGTATTTT; CDR3aa: CAWSRTSGGTDTQYF
j_gene: TRBJ2-7; abundance: .; d_gene: .; v_gene: TRBV7-2; CDR3nt: TGTGCCAGCAGCTACGAGAGGGGGGGGGCCGCCGAGCAGTACTTC; CDR3aa: CASSYERGGAAEQYF
j_gene: TRBJ1-4; abundance: .; d_gene: .; v_gene: TRBV28; CDR3nt: TGTGCCAGCAGTTTCGGGTCAGGCCTGACTCAAAAAGGGGGTAATGAAAAACTGTTTTTT; CDR3aa: CASSFGSGLTQKGGNEKLFF
j_gene: TRBJ2-7; abundance: few; d_gene: .; v_gene: TRBV7-2; CDR3nt: TGTGCCAGCAGCTTAGATCAGGAATACGAGCAGTACTTC; CDR3aa: CASSLDQEYEQYF
j_gene: TRBJ1-1; abundance: .; d_gene: .; v_gene: TRBV30; CDR3nt: TGTGCCTGCAGCCCGACACGTTACACTGAAGCTTTCTTT; CDR3aa: CACSPTRYTEAFF
j_gene: TRBJ1-2; abundance: .; d_gene: TRBD1; v_gene: TRBV6-5; CDR3nt: TGTGCCAGCACCTTGGGACAGGGGGCAGGCTATGGCTACACCTTC; CDR3aa: CASTLGQGAGYGYTF
j_gene: TRBJ1-2; abundance: .; d_gene: .; v_gene: TRBV27; CDR3nt: TGTGCCAGCAGTTTTGGGGGACTCTATGGCTACACCTTC; CDR3aa: CASSFGGLYGYTF
j_gene: TRBJ1-1; abundance: .; d_gene: TRBD1; v_gene: TRBV25-1; CDR3nt: TGTGCCAGCAGTGACCCAGGGGGCATGGACACTGAAGCTTTCTTT; CDR3aa: CASSDPGGMDTEAFF
j_gene: TRBJ2-1; abundance: .; d_gene: .; v_gene: TRBV19; CDR3nt: TGTGCCAGTAGTATACTCAGGGGCAATGAGCAGTTCTTC; CDR3aa: CASSILRGNEQFF
j_gene: TRBJ1-2; abundance: .; d_gene: TRBD1; v_gene: TRBV19; CDR3nt: TGTGCCAGTAGTATAGGGACAGGGGCCTATGGCTACACCTTC; CDR3aa: CASSIGTGAYGYTF
j_gene: TRBJ2-2; abundance: .; d_gene: TRBD2; v_gene: TRBV9; CDR3nt: TGTGCCAGCAGCTCACAACCTAGCGGGGGCACCGGGGAGCTGTTTTTT; CDR3aa: CASSSQPSGGTGELFF
j_gene: TRBJ2-1; abundance: .; d_gene: TRBD2; v_gene: TRBV2; CDR3nt: TGTGCCAGCAGTGAGGTAGCGGGGTCCTACAATGAGCAGTTCTTC; CDR3aa: CASSEVAGSYNEQFF
j_gene: TRBJ1-1; abundance: .; d_gene: .; v_gene: TRBV5-1; CDR3nt: TGCGCCAGCAGGCCCTTGACAGACACTGAAGCTTTCTTT; CDR3aa: CASRPLTDTEAFF
j_gene: TRBJ1-5; abundance: .; d_gene: .; v_gene: TRBV7-3; CDR3nt: TGTGCCAGCAGCCCCGGGAGAAGCCAGCCCCAGCATTTT; CDR3aa: CASSPGRSQPQHF
j_gene: TRBJ1-5; abundance: .; d_gene: TRBD1; v_gene: TRBV9; CDR3nt: TGTGCCAGCAGCCGGGACAGCCACAATCAGCCCCAGCATTTT; CDR3aa: CASSRDSHNQPQHF
j_gene: TRBJ2-1; abundance: .; d_gene: .; v_gene: TRBV10-3; CDR3nt: TGTGCCATTTCGACGGGATCCTTGGGCGATGAGCAGTTCTTC; CDR3aa: CAISTGSLGDEQFF
j_gene: TRBJ1-1; abundance: .; d_gene: .; v_gene: TRBV12-3/TRBV12-4; CDR3nt: TGTGCCAGCAGTTTAAATGCGGGTACTGAAGCTTTCTTT; CDR3aa: CASSLNAGTEAFF
j_gene: TRBJ2-2; abundance: .; d_gene: TRBD2; v_gene: TRBV7-2; CDR3nt: TGTGCCAGCAGCTTGCAAGCGGGGGCGAACACCGGGGAGCTGTTTTTT; CDR3aa: CASSLQAGANTGELFF
j_gene: TRBJ2-7; abundance: .; d_gene: .; v_gene: TRBV21-1; CDR3nt: TGTGCCAGCTGCCTTGGGGCGGGATCGCCCTACGAGCAGTACTTC; CDR3aa: CASCLGAGSPYEQYF
j_gene: TRBJ1-2; abundance: .; d_gene: .; v_gene: TRBV7-2; CDR3nt: TGTGCCAGCAGCCCGCGTCCTACAGGGAGGGACTATGGCTACACCTTC; CDR3aa: CASSPRPTGRDYGYTF
j_gene: TRBJ2-3; abundance: .; d_gene: .; v_gene: TRBV7-2; CDR3nt: TGTGCCAGCAGCTCCCCATTTAGACAGGCTTACACAGATACGCAGTATTTT; CDR3aa: CASSSPFRQAYTDTQYF
j_gene: TRBJ1-4; abundance: .; d_gene: TRBD1; v_gene: TRBV7-2; CDR3nt: TGTGCCAGCAGCTCCCGACAGGGGAATGAAAAACTGTTTTTT; CDR3aa: CASSSRQGNEKLFF
j_gene: TRBJ2-5; abundance: .; d_gene: .; v_gene: TRBV3-1/TRBV3-2; CDR3nt: TGTGCCAGCAGCCAAGGGACAGCTGCGGAGACCCAGTACTTC; CDR3aa: CASSQGTAAETQYF
j_gene: TRBJ2-3; abundance: .; d_gene: TRBD2; v_gene: TRBV7-3; CDR3nt: TGTGCCAGCAGCTTAGGCGGGGGAGGAGATACGCAGTATTTT; CDR3aa: CASSLGGGGDTQYF
j_gene: TRBJ2-3; abundance: .; d_gene: TRBD2; v_gene: TRBV7-2; CDR3nt: TGTGCCAGCAGCCCTCGGGGGGGGATCACAGATACGCAGTATTTT; CDR3aa: CASSPRGGITDTQYF
j_gene: TRBJ2-5; abundance: .; d_gene: TRBD1; v_gene: TRBV3-1/TRBV3-2; CDR3nt: TGTGCCAGCAGCGCCCCCGGGGACAGCCAGCCCCATGGAGAGACCCAGTACTTC; CDR3aa: CASSAPGDSQPHGETQYF
j_gene: TRBJ1-4; abundance: .; d_gene: .; v_gene: TRBV3-1/TRBV3-2; CDR3nt: TGTGCCAGCAGCCGCCGACAGTCGGGAGATGAAAAACTGTTTTTT; CDR3aa: CASSRRQSGDEKLFF
j_gene: TRBJ2-3; abundance: .; d_gene: .; v_gene: TRBV19; CDR3nt: TGTGCCAGCCTTGAGGAGAGTTCAGATACGCAGTATTTT; CDR3aa: CASLEESSDTQYF
j_gene: TRBJ1-1; abundance: .; d_gene: TRBD1; v_gene: TRBV3-1/TRBV3-2; CDR3nt: TGTGCCAGCAGCCTCACAGGGGGTGGGAACACTGAAGCTTTCTTT; CDR3aa: CASSLTGGGNTEAFF
j_gene: TRBJ2-1; abundance: .; d_gene: .; v_gene: TRBV5-6; CDR3nt: TGTGCCAGCAGCGAGAGTTCGGGGGAGCAGTTCTTC; CDR3aa: CASSESSGEQFF
j_gene: TRBJ1-3; abundance: .; d_gene: .; v_gene: TRBV3-1/TRBV3-2; CDR3nt: TGTGCCAGCAGCCAAGATGGCCACTCTGGAAACACCATATATTTT; CDR3aa: CASSQDGHSGNTIYF
j_gene: TRBJ2-7; abundance: once; d_gene: .; v_gene: TRBV11-2; CDR3nt: TGTGCCAGCAGCTTAGACGGGGGAGTGGGGTACGAGCAGTACTTC; CDR3aa: CASSLDGGVGYEQYF
j_gene: TRBJ1-4; abundance: .; d_gene: TRBD1; v_gene: TRBV4-3; CDR3nt: TGCGCCAGCAGCCAACACAGGGGTGCGGCTAATGAAAAACTGTTTTTT; CDR3aa: CASSQHRGAANEKLFF
j_gene: TRBJ2-1; abundance: once; d_gene: TRBD2; v_gene: TRBV11-1; CDR3nt: TGTGCCAGCAGCTTAACCCCCAGCGGGGGGGGGAATGAGCAGTTCTTC; CDR3aa: CASSLTPSGGGNEQFF
j_gene: TRBJ2-1; abundance: .; d_gene: .; v_gene: TRBV5-1; CDR3nt: TGCGCCAGCAGCCCCAGGGGTTTGGACAATGAGCAGTTCTTC; CDR3aa: CASSPRGLDNEQFF
j_gene: TRBJ1-6; abundance: .; d_gene: .; v_gene: TRBV12-3/TRBV12-4; CDR3nt: TGTGCCAGCAGTTGGGGAGGGACACCCCTCCACTTT; CDR3aa: CASSWGGTPLHF
j_gene: TRBJ2-7; abundance: once; d_gene: .; v_gene: TRBV9; CDR3nt: TGTGCCAGCAGCCCCTTCCACTTC; CDR3aa: CASSPFHF
j_gene: TRBJ2-5; abundance: once; d_gene: .; v_gene: TRBV7-8; CDR3nt: TGTGCCAGCAGCTACGTCGGGGGTCCGGAGACCCAGTACTTC; CDR3aa: CASSYVGGPETQYF
j_gene: TRBJ2-1; abundance: .; d_gene: .; v_gene: TRBV6-5; CDR3nt: TGTGCCAGCAGTTTAACCGGGTCGTACCATGAGCAGTTCTTC; CDR3aa: CASSLTGSYHEQFF
j_gene: TRBJ2-2; abundance: once; d_gene: TRBD1; v_gene: TRBV13; CDR3nt: TGTGCCAGCACCCCGCAAGGGGGCGGTTACACCGGGGAGCTGTTTTTT; CDR3aa: CASTPQGGGYTGELFF
j_gene: TRBJ2-5; abundance: .; d_gene: TRBD2; v_gene: TRBV6-2/TRBV6-3; CDR3nt: TGTGCCAGCAGTTACTCTGGGACTAGCGGGCCAGGCCGAGAAGAGGAGACCCAGTACTTC; CDR3aa: CASSYSGTSGPGREEETQYF
j_gene: TRBJ1-2; abundance: .; d_gene: TRBD1; v_gene: TRBV28; CDR3nt: TGTGCCAGCAGTCTTACAGGGGGTGGCTATGGCTACACCTTC; CDR3aa: CASSLTGGGYGYTF
j_gene: TRBJ2-7; abundance: .; d_gene: TRBD1; v_gene: TRBV7-2; CDR3nt: TGTGCCAGCAGCCAGGGGGCTTCTATAACCTACGAGCAGTACTTC; CDR3aa: CASSQGASITYEQYF
j_gene: TRBJ2-1; abundance: .; d_gene: TRBD2; v_gene: TRBV11-2; CDR3nt: TGTGCCAGCAGCTCACGACTAGCGGAGACATACAATGAGCAGTTCTTC; CDR3aa: CASSSRLAETYNEQFF
j_gene: TRBJ2-2; abundance: .; d_gene: .; v_gene: TRBV2; CDR3nt: TGTGCCAGCAGCCCCCTTACGAACACCGGGGAGCTGTTTTTT; CDR3aa: CASSPLTNTGELFF
j_gene: TRBJ1-1; abundance: .; d_gene: .; v_gene: TRBV10-3; CDR3nt: TGTGCCATCAGTGGGCGGGTGGCAGGAGTGAACACTGAAGCTTTCTTT; CDR3aa: CAISGRVAGVNTEAFF
j_gene: TRBJ2-1; abundance: .; d_gene: TRBD1; v_gene: TRBV7-6; CDR3nt: TGTGCCAGCAGCCCTTCCAGGGGGACGTACAATGAGCAGTTCTTC; CDR3aa: CASSPSRGTYNEQFF
j_gene: TRBJ1-3; abundance: .; d_gene: .; v_gene: TRBV18; CDR3nt: TGTGCCAGCTCACCCCCCGTTCAGGACACCATATATTTT; CDR3aa: CASSPPVQDTIYF
j_gene: TRBJ1-2; abundance: .; d_gene: TRBD1; v_gene: TRBV5-1; CDR3nt: TGCGCCAGCAGCTTAATGTTGGGACAGGGGTCGGATGGCTACACCTTC; CDR3aa: CASSLMLGQGSDGYTF
j_gene: TRBJ2-6; abundance: .; d_gene: .; v_gene: TRBV28; CDR3nt: TGTGCCAGCAGCTACTTTATCTCTGGGGCCAACGTCCTGACTTTC; CDR3aa: CASSYFISGANVLTF